There are many counts of the clone carrying this TCR beta chain. What it binds is not known. The sample belongs to a study of spatial heterogeneity in lung cancer. Study-level findings and limits: Expanded intratumoral alpha and beta TCR counts tracked tumor mutation counts.

Time point meaning: sample taken at primary tumor resection. V lost 6 bases and J 5 bases, leaving 12 bases between the germline ends. The CDR3 covers 13 residues. CDR1 is MNHEY and CDR2 is SVGEGT in the germline V gene. TCRdb recomputed calls from the 5' RACE reads with MiXCR, one row per CDR3 protein. Counted here are approximately 4,300 distinct CDR3 sequences, around 5.8% occurring once; the ten biggest clones make up about a fifth. Sequencing used lung tumor tissue, obtained at surgery. The receptor's source is a male donor with early-stage non-small cell lung cancer. J is TRBJ2-3 and V is TRBV6-2 or TRBV6-3; no clear D gene. The CDR3 region has the DNA TGTGCCAGCAGCAGATCCCGTCAAGATACGCAGTATTTT. Protein sequence: CASSRSRQDTQYF.